Listed here is a single T cell receptor beta chain. Its antigen is unidentified. These data originate in a study of high-grade serous ovarian cancer treatment subgroups. Study information: On average, more than 14,000 reads and thousands of unique TCR beta rearrangements were obtained per sample.

The method was immunoSEQ multiplex PCR; TCRdb's version includes in-frame clones alone and lacks a portion of them. The sample shows 30,000 or so clones, under 90% of them seen only once. The study, taken as a whole, reports: These tumor repertoires lack spatial information from bulk sequencing.

The tumor samples were collected prior to definitive surgery or chemotherapy. Sequenced sample: tumor tissue. This TCR was recovered from a human donor with high-grade serous ovarian cancer.

The DNA for the CDR3 is TGTGCCAGTAGTTCGCGAGATGGAGTTGTAACTGAAGCTTTCTTT. It translates to CASSSRDGVVTEAFF. J is TRBJ1-1 and V is TRBV19, with D hard to call. The CDR3 extends over 15 amino acids. The ends were cut back, 5 bases at V and 5 bases at J, with 18 bases in the middle. CDR1 is LNHDA and CDR2 is SQIVND in the germline V gene (reference sequence).